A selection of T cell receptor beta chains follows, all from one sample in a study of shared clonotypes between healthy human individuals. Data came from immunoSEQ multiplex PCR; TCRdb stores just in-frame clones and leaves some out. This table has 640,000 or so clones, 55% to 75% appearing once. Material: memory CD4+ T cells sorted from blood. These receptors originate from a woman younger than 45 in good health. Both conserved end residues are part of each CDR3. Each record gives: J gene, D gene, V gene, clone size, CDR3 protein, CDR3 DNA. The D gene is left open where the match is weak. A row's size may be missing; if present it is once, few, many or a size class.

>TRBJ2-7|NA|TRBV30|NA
CAWRTFRSYEQYF
TGTGCCTGGAGGACATTTCGGTCCTACGAGCAGTACTTC
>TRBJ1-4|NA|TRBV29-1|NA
CSASYRAGEKLFF
TGCAGCGCATCATACAGGGCGGGTGAAAAACTGTTTTTT
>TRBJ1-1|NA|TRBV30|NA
CAWSSRADTEAFF
TGTGCCTGGAGTTCCAGGGCGGACACTGAAGCTTTCTTT
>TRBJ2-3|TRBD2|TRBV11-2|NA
CASRGLAGGHTQYF
TGTGCCAGCAGAGGCCTAGCGGGAGGCCATACGCAGTATTTT
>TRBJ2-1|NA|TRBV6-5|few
CASSYDFSGREQFF
TGTGCCAGCAGTTACGACTTTTCGGGAAGGGAGCAGTTCTTC
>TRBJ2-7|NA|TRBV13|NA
CASSLERQAEQYF
TGTGCCAGCAGCTTAGAACGGCAGGCCGAGCAGTACTTC
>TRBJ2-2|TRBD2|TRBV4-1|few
CASSQVWSPGGPGGELFF
TGCGCCAGCAGCCAAGTTTGGTCCCCGGGAGGGCCAGGCGGGGAGCTGTTTTTT
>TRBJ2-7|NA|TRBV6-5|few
CASSFDIPWDNKQYF
TGTGCCAGCAGTTTTGACATCCCTTGGGATAACAAGCAGTACTTC
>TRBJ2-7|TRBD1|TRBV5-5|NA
CASSYAGTAIRGEQYF
TGTGCCAGCAGCTACGCCGGGACAGCCATCAGGGGCGAGCAGTACTTC
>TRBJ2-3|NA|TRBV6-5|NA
CASSYGPSTDTQYF
TGTGCCAGCAGTTACGGACCCTCCACAGATACGCAGTATTTT
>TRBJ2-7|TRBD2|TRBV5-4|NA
CASSLQLAAQDEQYF
TGTGCCAGCAGCTTGCAACTAGCGGCCCAAGACGAGCAGTACTTC
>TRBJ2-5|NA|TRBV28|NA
CASSLSETQYF
TGTGCCAGCAGTCTTTCGGAGACCCAGTACTTC
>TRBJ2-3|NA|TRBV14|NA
CASSRWGGRTDTQYF
TGTGCCAGCAGCCGATGGGGTGGGCGCACAGATACGCAGTATTTT
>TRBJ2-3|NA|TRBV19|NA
CASSPGTSHTQYF
TGTGCCAGTAGTCCGGGGACTTCGCATACGCAGTATTTT
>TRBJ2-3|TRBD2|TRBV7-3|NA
CASRAGGPGTDTQYF
TGTGCCAGTAGGGCGGGAGGGCCTGGCACAGATACGCAGTATTTT
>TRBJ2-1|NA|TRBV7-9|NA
CASTPRGTYNEQFF
TGTGCCAGCACCCCCCGCGGGACCTACAATGAGCAGTTCTTC
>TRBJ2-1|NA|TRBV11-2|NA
CASSLGGNYNEQFF
TGTGCCAGCAGCTTAGGAGGGAACTACAATGAGCAGTTCTTC
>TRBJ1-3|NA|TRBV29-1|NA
CSAGPEGPGNTIYF
TGCAGCGCCGGACCGGAAGGTCCTGGAAACACCATATATTTT
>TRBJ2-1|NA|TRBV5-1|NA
CASSLARREQFF
TGCGCCAGCAGCTTGGCCAGGCGTGAGCAGTTCTTC
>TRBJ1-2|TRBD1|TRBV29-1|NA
CSVATQGASGYTF
TGCAGCGTCGCTACACAGGGGGCTAGTGGCTACACCTTC
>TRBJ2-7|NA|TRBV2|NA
CASSENWFGGGSYEQYF
TGTGCCAGCAGTGAAAACTGGTTCGGAGGCGGTTCCTACGAGCAGTACTTC
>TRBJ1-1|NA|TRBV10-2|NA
CASRVRVENTEAFF
TGCGCCAGCAGGGTCAGGGTGGAGAACACTGAAGCTTTCTTT
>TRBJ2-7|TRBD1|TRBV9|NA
CASSPTGESSYEQYF
TGTGCCAGCAGCCCTACAGGGGAAAGCTCCTACGAGCAGTACTTC
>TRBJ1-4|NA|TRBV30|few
CAWSPRTEKLFF
TGTGCCTGGAGTCCCCGGACTGAAAAACTGTTTTTT
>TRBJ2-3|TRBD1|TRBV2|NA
CASSEALRDSGYF
TGTGCCAGCAGTGAAGCCCTCCGGGACAGTGGGTATTTT
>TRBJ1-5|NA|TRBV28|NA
CASTEGNQPQHF
TGTGCCAGCACGGAGGGCAATCAGCCCCAGCATTTT
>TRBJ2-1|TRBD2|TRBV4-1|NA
CASSQEKAGGPPNEQFF
TGCGCCAGCAGCCAAGAGAAGGCGGGAGGCCCCCCCAATGAGCAGTTCTTC
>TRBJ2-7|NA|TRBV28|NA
CASQGGGRYEQYF
TGTGCCAGCCAGGGGGGCGGGAGATACGAGCAGTACTTC
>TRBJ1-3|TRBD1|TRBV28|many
CASSPGTVERNTIYF
TGTGCCAGCAGTCCAGGGACAGTAGAGCGGAACACCATATATTTT
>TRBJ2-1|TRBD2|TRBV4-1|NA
CASSQDVGLAGGRAFF
TGCGCCAGCAGCCAAGACGTAGGACTAGCGGGAGGCCGGGCGTTCTTC
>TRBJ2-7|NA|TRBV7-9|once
CASSLGTAYEQYF
TGTGCCAGCAGCTTAGGGACGGCCTACGAGCAGTACTTC
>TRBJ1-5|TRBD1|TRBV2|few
CASGGQGGQPQHF
TGTGCCAGCGGGGGACAGGGCGGTCAGCCCCAGCATTTT